This T cell receptor beta chain was sequenced in a study of shared clonotypes between healthy human individuals. Study observations and caveats: Clonotypes that were shared across several donors made up around 5% of naive CD4 clonotypes. The sampled material consisted only of blood, and tissue repertoires are likely to differ.

Notes on this clone: Antigen unknown.

Profiling relied on immunoSEQ multiplex PCR, and the TCRdb table lists in-frame clones only, not all of them. The sample has some 2,500,000 clones; around 90% are singletons. Input material: naive CD4+ T cells from PBMCs. The subset denotes: CD45RA+ positively selected. This sequence was found in a man younger than 35 in good health. Some clones in this sample may be carry-over from other donors' samples.

This chain's CDR3 is CASTRGQTNTEAFF. DNA for the CDR3: TGTGCCAGCACCCGGGGACAGACGAACACTGAAGCTTTCTTT. The genes are TRBV7-9 and TRBJ1-1; TRBD1 matches 7 bases. Germline assignment: CDR1 SEHNR and CDR2 FQNEAQ (reference sequence). This CDR3 spans 14 amino acids. V shed 7 bases and J 1 base; nucleotides not matched to a gene: 6.